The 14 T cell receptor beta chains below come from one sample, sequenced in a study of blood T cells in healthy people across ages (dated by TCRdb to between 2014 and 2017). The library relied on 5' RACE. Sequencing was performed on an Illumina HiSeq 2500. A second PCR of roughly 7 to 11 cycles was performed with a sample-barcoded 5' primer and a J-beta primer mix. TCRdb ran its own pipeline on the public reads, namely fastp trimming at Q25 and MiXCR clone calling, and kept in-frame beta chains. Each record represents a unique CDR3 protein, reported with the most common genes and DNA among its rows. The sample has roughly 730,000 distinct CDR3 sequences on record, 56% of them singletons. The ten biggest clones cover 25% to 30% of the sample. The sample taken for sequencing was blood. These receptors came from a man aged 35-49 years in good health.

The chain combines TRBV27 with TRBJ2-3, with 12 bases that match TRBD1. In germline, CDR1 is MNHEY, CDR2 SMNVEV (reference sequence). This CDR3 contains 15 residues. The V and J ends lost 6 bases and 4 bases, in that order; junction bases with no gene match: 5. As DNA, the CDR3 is TGTGCCAGCAGCCTCGGGACAGGGGGCGCAGATACGCAGTATTTT. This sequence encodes CASSLGTGGADTQYF.

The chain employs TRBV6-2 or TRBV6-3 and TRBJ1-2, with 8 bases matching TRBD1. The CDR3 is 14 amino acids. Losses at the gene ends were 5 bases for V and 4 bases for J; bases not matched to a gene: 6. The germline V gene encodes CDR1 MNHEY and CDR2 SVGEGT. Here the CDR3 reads CASSQQGGAYGYTF. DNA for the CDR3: TGTGCCAGCAGTCAACAGGGGGGGGCCTATGGCTACACCTTC.

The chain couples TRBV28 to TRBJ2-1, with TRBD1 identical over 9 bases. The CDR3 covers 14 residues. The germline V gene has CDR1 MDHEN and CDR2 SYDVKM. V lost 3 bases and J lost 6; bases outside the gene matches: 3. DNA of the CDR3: TGTGCCAGCAGTTTGGGGACAGGGATCAATGAGCAGTTCTTC. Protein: CASSLGTGINEQFF.

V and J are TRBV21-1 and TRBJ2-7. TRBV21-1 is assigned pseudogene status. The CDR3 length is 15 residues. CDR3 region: CASPTMDRGSYEQYF. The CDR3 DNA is TGTGCCAGCCCCACCATGGACAGGGGCTCCTACGAGCAGTACTTC.

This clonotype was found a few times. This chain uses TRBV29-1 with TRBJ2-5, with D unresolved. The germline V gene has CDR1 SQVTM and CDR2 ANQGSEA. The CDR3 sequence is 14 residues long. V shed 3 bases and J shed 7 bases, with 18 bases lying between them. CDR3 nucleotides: TGCAGCGTTGATGGGCATAAGGACGAGAGGACCCAGTACTTC. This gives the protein CSVDGHKDERTQYF. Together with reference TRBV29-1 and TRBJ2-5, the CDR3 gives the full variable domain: SAVISQKPSRDICQRGTSLTIQCQVDSQVTMMFWYRQQPGQSLTLIATANQGSEATYESGFVIDKFPISRPNLTFSTLTVSNMSPEDSSIYLCSVDGHKDERTQYFGPGTRLLVL.

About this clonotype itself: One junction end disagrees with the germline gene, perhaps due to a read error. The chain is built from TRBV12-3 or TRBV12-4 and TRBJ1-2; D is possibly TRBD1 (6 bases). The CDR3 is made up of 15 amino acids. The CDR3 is CASRYSGGAFYGCTF. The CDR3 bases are TGTGCCAGCAGATACAGCGGGGGGGCGTTCTATGGCTGCACCTTC.

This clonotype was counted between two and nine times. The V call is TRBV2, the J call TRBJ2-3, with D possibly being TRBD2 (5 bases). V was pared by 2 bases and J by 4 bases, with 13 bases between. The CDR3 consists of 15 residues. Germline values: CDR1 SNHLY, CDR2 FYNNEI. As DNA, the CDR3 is TGTGCCAGCAGTGAAAATGGGAGACGGGCAGATACGCAGTATTTT. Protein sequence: CASSENGRRADTQYF.

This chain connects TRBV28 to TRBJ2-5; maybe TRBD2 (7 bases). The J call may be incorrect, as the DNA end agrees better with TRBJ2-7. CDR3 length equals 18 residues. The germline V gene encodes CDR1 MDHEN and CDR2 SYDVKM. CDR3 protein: CASSFGLGGLPGSYEQYF. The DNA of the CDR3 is TGTGCCAGCAGTTTCGGTCTAGGGGGACTACCGGGGTCCTACGAGCAGTACTTC.

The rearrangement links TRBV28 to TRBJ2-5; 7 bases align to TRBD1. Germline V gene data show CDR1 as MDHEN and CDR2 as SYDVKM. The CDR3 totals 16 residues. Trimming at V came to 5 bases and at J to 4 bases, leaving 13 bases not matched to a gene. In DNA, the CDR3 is TGTGCCAGCAGTCCCCTACAGGGGCCGACTCTAGAGACCCAGTACTTC. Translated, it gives CASSPLQGPTLETQYF.

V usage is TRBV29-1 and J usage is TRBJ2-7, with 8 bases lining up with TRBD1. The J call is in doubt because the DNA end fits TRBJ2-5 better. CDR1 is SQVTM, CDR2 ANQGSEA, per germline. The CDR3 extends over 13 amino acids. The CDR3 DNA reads TGCAGCTCTGCGACAGGGGTAGGCGAGACCCAGTACTTC. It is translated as CSSATGVGETQYF.

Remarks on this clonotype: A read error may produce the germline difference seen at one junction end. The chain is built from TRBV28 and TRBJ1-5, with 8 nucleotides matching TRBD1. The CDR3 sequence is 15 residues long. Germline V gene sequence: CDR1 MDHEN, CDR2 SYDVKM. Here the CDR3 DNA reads TGTGCCAGCAGTCGGGACAGGAATAGCAAGCAGCCCCAGCATTTT. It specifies CASSRDRNSKQPQHF.

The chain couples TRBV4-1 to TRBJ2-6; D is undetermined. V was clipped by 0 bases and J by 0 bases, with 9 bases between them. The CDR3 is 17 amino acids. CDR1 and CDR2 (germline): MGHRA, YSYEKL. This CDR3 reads CASSQDPAVSGANVLTF. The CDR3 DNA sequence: TGCGCCAGCAGCCAAGACCCGGCGGTCTCTGGGGCCAACGTCCTGACTTTC.

In DNA form, the CDR3 reads TGTGCCAGCAGCCCGACTAGCGGGAGGGCCCTAGGCTACGAGCAGTACTTC. This sequence encodes CASSPTSGRALGYEQYF. This chain connects TRBV7-2 to TRBJ2-7, with 14 bases lining up with TRBD2. V trimming: 5 bases; J trimming: 3 bases; junction bases outside the gene matches: 9. The CDR3 length is 17 residues. Germline CDR1 is SGHTA and CDR2 is FQGNSA.

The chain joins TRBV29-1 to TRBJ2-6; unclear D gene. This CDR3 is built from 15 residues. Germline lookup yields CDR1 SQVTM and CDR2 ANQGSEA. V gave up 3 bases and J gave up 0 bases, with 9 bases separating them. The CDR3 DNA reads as TGCAGCGTTGAGGGGTCCTTCTCTGGGGCCAACGTCCTGACTTTC. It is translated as CSVEGSFSGANVLTF.